Presented here are 28 T cell receptor beta chains from one specimen sequenced in a study of Ad26.COV2.S vaccination and SARS-CoV-2 variants. The assay was immunoSEQ multiplex PCR, and TCRdb's table has in-frame clones only and misses some. The sample records around 370,000 clones, 92% being singletons. Specimen: peripheral blood, collected after recovery from COVID-19. Receptors originate from a human donor who had recovered from COVID-19.

The chain employs TRBV15 and TRBJ2-7, with no clear D. The V end was cut by 0 bases, the J end by 0 bases, with 6 bases between. From germline, CDR1 is LNHNV and CDR2 YYDKDF (reference sequence). There are 14 residues in the CDR3. The CDR3 region is CATSRDGFSYEQYF. Here the CDR3 DNA reads TGTGCCACCAGCAGAGATGGCTTCTCCTACGAGCAGTACTTC.

CDR3 bases: TGTGCCAGCAGCCGAGGGCCTAAAGAGACCCAGTACTTC. Translated, it gives CASSRGPKETQYF. J is TRBJ2-5 and V is TRBV7-2; D is possibly TRBD2 (5 bases). Germline-derived CDR1 and CDR2 are SGHTA and FQGNSA. This CDR3 contains 13 residues. V lost 5 bases and J 3 bases, leaving 10 bases between the germline ends.

This clone was detected only once. The chain combines TRBV9 with TRBJ2-5; the D call may be TRBD1 or TRBD2 (5 bases each). Germline CDR1 SGDLS, CDR2 YYNGEE. Trimming left V 0 bases short and J 2 bases short, with 8 bases between. This CDR3 is built from 14 residues. CDR3: CASSVGGIQETQYF. Written as DNA, the CDR3 is TGTGCCAGCAGCGTAGGGGGGATTCAAGAGACCCAGTACTTC.

The chain employs TRBV5-1 and TRBJ2-7; D is possibly TRBD2 (5 bases). The V end lost 0 bases, the J end lost 1 base, and 11 bases lay between the germline ends. CDR1 is SGHRS and CDR2 is YFSETQ in the germline V gene. This CDR3 contains 15 residues. CDR3 sequence (DNA): TGCGCCAGCAGCTTGGGAGCGGCAGGTTCCTACGAGCAGTACTTC. It is translated as CASSLGAAGSYEQYF. Supplemented by reference TRBV5-1 and TRBJ2-7, the full variable domain reads KAGVTQTPRYLIKTRGQQVTLSCSPISGHRSVSWYQQTPGQGLQFLFEYFSETQRNKGNFPGRFSGRQFSNSRSEMNVSTLELGDSALYLCASSLGAAGSYEQYFGPGTRLTVT.

V is TRBV9 and J is TRBJ1-2; D not certain. CDR1 and CDR2 (germline): SGDLS, YYNGEE. Trimming cost V 0 bases and J 3 bases, with 21 bases left between them. This CDR3 has 18 amino acids. CDR3 sequence reads: CASSVVRVFREQDYGYTF. The CDR3, as DNA: TGTGCCAGCAGCGTAGTTCGGGTGTTCCGTGAGCAGGACTATGGCTACACCTTC. Together with reference TRBV9 and TRBJ1-2, the CDR3 gives the full variable domain: DSGVTQTPKHLITATGQRVTLRCSPRSGDLSVYWYQQSLDQGLQFLIQYYNGEERAKGNILERFSAQQFPDLHSELNLSSLELGDSALYFCASSVVRVFREQDYGYTFGSGTRLTVV.

J is TRBJ1-5 and V is TRBV12-3 or TRBV12-4, with D hard to call. This CDR3 region has 13 residues. Trimming shortened V by 3 bases and J by 9 bases, and 12 bases separated the two germline ends. The CDR3 loop reads CASSLAGIGPQHF. As DNA, the CDR3 is TGTGCCAGCAGTTTGGCCGGAATCGGGCCCCAGCATTTT.

The gene calls are TRBV6-6 and TRBJ1-2; D call uncertain. Per the germline V gene, CDR1 is MNHNY and CDR2 is SVGAGI (reference sequence). V dropped 8 bases and J dropped 3 bases, with 22 bases sitting between them. The CDR3 length is 16 residues. The CDR3 nucleotides read TGTGCCAGCCGTCGCCTTGGGCGGGGTTTAGACTATGGCTACACCTTC. This translates into CASRRLGRGLDYGYTF.

The J gene is TRBJ1-1, the V gene TRBV4-3; D is ambiguous. V was cut by 0 bases and J by 8 bases, with 13 bases left in between. Per the germline V gene, CDR1 is LGHNA and CDR2 is YSLEER. CDR3 length equals 14 residues. The CDR3 region is CASSQDLDRPEAFF. The CDR3 bases are TGCGCCAGCAGCCAAGATTTAGACCGACCAGAAGCTTTCTTT.

The gene calls are TRBV2 and TRBJ2-3; no firm D call. This CDR3 has 16 amino acids. Looked up from germline, CDR1 is SNHLY and CDR2 is FYNNEI. Trimming removed 4 bases from V and 5 bases from J, with 19 bases in between. CDR3 bases: TGTGCCAGCAGTGCAATCCGGAGCCCGGTGGGAGATACGCAGTATTTT. It is translated as CASSAIRSPVGDTQYF.

V usage is TRBV27 and J usage is TRBJ1-6; 8 bases line up with TRBD1. Germline V lookup: CDR1 MNHEY, CDR2 SMNVEV (reference sequence). The CDR3 covers 15 residues. V lost 6 bases and J lost 7; bases outside the gene matches: 8. This chain's CDR3 is CASRPRDRLNSPLHF. Written as DNA, the CDR3 is TGTGCCAGCAGGCCACGGGACAGGCTAAATTCACCCCTCCACTTT.

The V call is TRBV6-6, the J call TRBJ2-1; D could derive from TRBD1 or TRBD2 (6 bases each). Trimming left V 7 bases short and J 6 bases short, with 16 bases between. The CDR3 has 14 residues. Germline V lookup: CDR1 MNHNY, CDR2 SVGAGI (reference sequence). The CDR3 reads CASTHGGQSNEQFF. For the CDR3, the DNA is TGTGCCAGCACTCATGGGGGGCAGAGCAATGAGCAGTTCTTC.

The gene calls are TRBV9 and TRBJ1-2; no clear D gene. This CDR3 has 13 residues. Looked up from germline, CDR1 is SGDLS and CDR2 is YYNGEE. The V end was cut by 6 bases, the J end by 2 bases, with 11 bases between. The CDR3 loop is CASTKQSNYGYTF. The CDR3 bases are TGTGCCAGCACTAAACAATCGAACTATGGCTACACCTTC.

This chain uses TRBV13 with TRBJ2-7; 9 bases map to TRBD2. The CDR3 covers 16 residues. Germline CDR1 reads PRHDT; CDR2 reads FYEKMQ (reference sequence). The V and J ends lost 2 bases and 2 bases, in that order; junction bases with no gene match: 7. The CDR3 bases are TGTGCCAGCAGCTTATCCCCAGCGGGGGGCCCCTACGAGCAGTACTTC. Its translation: CASSLSPAGGPYEQYF.

Concerning this clone: Other DNA sequences in this specimen translate into the identical CDR3. The V gene is TRBV2, the J gene TRBJ1-5; 7 bases fit TRBD1. Unmatched junction bases numbered 6, after V lost 7 bases and J lost 0 bases. CDR3 size: 15 residues. Germline CDR1 is SNHLY and CDR2 is FYNNEI. CDR3 residues: CASTKDRSSNQPQHF. CDR3 nucleotides: TGTGCCAGCACCAAGGACAGGAGTAGCAATCAGCCCCAGCATTTT.

V gene TRBV6-5 combines with J gene TRBJ1-1; D call uncertain. V lost 5 bases and J lost 7, with 14 bases in between. CDR3 length: 13 amino acids. Germline values: CDR1 MNHEY, CDR2 SVGAGI. This chain's CDR3 is CASSPQDYGEAFF. CDR3 in DNA: TGTGCCAGCAGTCCCCAGGACTACGGTGAAGCTTTCTTT.

This clone was counted a few times. The gene calls are TRBV6-2 or TRBV6-3 and TRBJ2-3; D is tentatively TRBD1 or TRBD2 (5 bases each). Looked up from germline, CDR1 is MNHEY and CDR2 is SVGEGT. V gave up 2 bases and J gave up 0 bases, with 18 bases separating them. The CDR3 consists of 18 residues. CDR3: CASSYDPGPFTSTDTQYF. The DNA for the CDR3 is TGTGCCAGCAGTTACGATCCGGGGCCCTTCACTAGCACAGATACGCAGTATTTT.

DNA of the CDR3: TGCAGCGTTGAACTTAGCTCAGATACGCAGTATTTT. This codes for CSVELSSDTQYF. J is TRBJ2-3 and V is TRBV29-1; the D is unclear. This CDR3 has 12 amino acids. With 2 bases removed from V and 4 bases from J, the gap between germline ends came to 7 bases. Per the germline V gene, CDR1 is SQVTM and CDR2 is ANQGSEA.

The genes are TRBV4-3 and TRBJ1-2; D unresolved. The germline V gene has CDR1 LGHNA and CDR2 YSLEER. This CDR3 has 14 amino acids. V lost 0 bases and J 3 bases, leaving 8 bases between the germline ends. The DNA for the CDR3 is TGCGCCAGCAGCCAAGAGAGCCACGACTATGGCTACACCTTC. Amino acid sequence: CASSQESHDYGYTF.

This chain joins TRBV5-6 and TRBJ2-7; 11 bases are a match to TRBD1. Germline assignment: CDR1 SGHDT and CDR2 YYEEEE. The V segment lost 5 bases and the J segment 3 bases; nucleotides outside the gene matches: 7. The CDR3 is made up of 15 amino acids. The CDR3 spells CASRVMDRGHYEQYF. CDR3 in DNA: TGTGCCAGCAGGGTTATGGACAGGGGGCACTACGAGCAGTACTTC.

V is TRBV28 and J is TRBJ2-2; a possible D gene is TRBD1 (5 bases). The CDR3 runs 14 residues. Trimming pared 3 bases from V and 6 bases from J, leaving 11 bases between. The germline V gene encodes CDR1 MDHEN and CDR2 SYDVKM. The CDR3 bases are TGTGCCAGCAGTTTCTCAACGACAGCCGGGGAGCTGTTTTTT. Translated, it gives CASSFSTTAGELFF.

The chain has TRBV2 and TRBJ2-3, with D perhaps TRBD2 (6 bases). The length of the CDR3 is 13 residues. Germline CDR1 reads SNHLY; CDR2 reads FYNNEI. The V end was cut by 6 bases, the J end by 6 bases, with 13 bases between. The CDR3 region is CASSLTRSDTQYF. The CDR3 nucleotides read TGTGCCAGCAGCCTGACTAGATCCGATACGCAGTATTTT. Full variable domain (rest looked up from reference TRBV2 and TRBJ2-3): EPEVTQTPSHQVTQMGQEVILRCVPISNHLYFYWYRQILGQKVEFLVSFYNNEISEKSEIFDDQFSVERPDGSNFTLKIRSTKLEDSAMYFCASSLTRSDTQYFGPGTRLTVL.

This rearrangement joins TRBV9 to TRBJ1-3; tentative D call: TRBD1 (5 bases). V was shortened by 0 bases and J by 2 bases, with 18 bases between the two germline ends. This CDR3 is built from 18 residues. Germline V gene sequence: CDR1 SGDLS, CDR2 YYNGEE. DNA for the CDR3: TGTGCCAGCAGCGTAGATACAGGCAACTGGAACGCTGGAAACACCATATATTTT. This codes for CASSVDTGNWNAGNTIYF. The full variable domain, its missing parts supplied by reference TRBV9 and TRBJ1-3, is DSGVTQTPKHLITATGQRVTLRCSPRSGDLSVYWYQQSLDQGLQFLIQYYNGEERAKGNILERFSAQQFPDLHSELNLSSLELGDSALYFCASSVDTGNWNAGNTIYFGEGSWLTVV.

The gene calls are TRBV5-6 and TRBJ1-5, with D perhaps TRBD1 (5 bases). Germline V gene sequence: CDR1 SGHDT, CDR2 YYEEEE. The CDR3 is 14 amino acids. Trimming stripped 3 bases from V and 9 bases from J, with 16 bases between. As DNA, the CDR3 is TGTGCCAGCAGCTCCCGGGACCGAAGGGGGCCCCAGCATTTT. Protein sequence: CASSSRDRRGPQHF.

This chain uses TRBV4-2 with TRBJ1-2; D gene uncertain. This CDR3 spans 14 amino acids. The V and J ends lost 2 bases and 3 bases respectively, with 10 bases between them. Germline V CDR1 and CDR2: LGHNA, YNFKEQ. CDR3 residues: CASSQPGRDYGYTF. The CDR3 DNA reads TGTGCCAGCAGCCAACCCGGACGGGACTATGGCTACACCTTC.

V gene TRBV2 combines with J gene TRBJ2-1; 11 bases agree with TRBD2. This CDR3 region has 15 residues. V was clipped by 5 bases and J by 3 bases; unmatched bases: 3. The germline V gene has CDR1 SNHLY and CDR2 FYNNEI. CDR3 DNA: TGTGCCAGCAGTAAACTAGCGGGGGTCTACAATGAGCAGTTCTTC. It codes for CASSKLAGVYNEQFF. Full variable domain (remainder filled in from reference TRBV2 and TRBJ2-1): EPEVTQTPSHQVTQMGQEVILRCVPISNHLYFYWYRQILGQKVEFLVSFYNNEISEKSEIFDDQFSVERPDGSNFTLKIRSTKLEDSAMYFCASSKLAGVYNEQFFGPGTRLTVL.

V and J are TRBV19 and TRBJ2-7, with 9 bases aligning to TRBD1. Germline loops: CDR1 LNHDA, CDR2 SQIVND (reference sequence). The CDR3 loop spans 15 amino acids. The J segment lost 3 bases and the V segment lost 7 bases, leaving 10 bases of the junction unmatched. CDR3 sequence: CASTPQWTGDYEQYF. In nucleotides, the CDR3 is TGTGCCAGTACCCCCCAATGGACAGGGGACTACGAGCAGTACTTC.

This sequence joins TRBV5-8 and TRBJ2-5; no reliable D call. The ends were cut back, 1 base at V and 2 bases at J, with 0 bases in the middle. Germline CDR1 reads SGHTS; CDR2 reads YDEGEE. This CDR3 is built from 11 residues. The CDR3 loop reads CASSLQETQYF. CDR3 sequence (DNA): TGTGCCAGCAGCTTGCAAGAGACCCAGTACTTC.

This sequence joins TRBV19 and TRBJ2-3; 12 bases map to TRBD1. Germline-derived CDR1 and CDR2 are LNHDA and SQIVND (reference sequence). The CDR3 has 16 amino acids. J was trimmed by 6 bases and V by 1 base; bases with no gene match: 5. The CDR3 DNA reads TGTGCCAGTAGTATAGGAGGGACAGGGGGCAAGGATACGCAGTATTTT. Amino acid sequence: CASSIGGTGGKDTQYF.